This note documents a single TCR beta chain sequence. Its specificity is not known. These data originate in a study of cytomegalovirus exposure and HLA in healthy donors. The PCR made use of 60 Vbeta and 13 Jbeta primers. Sequenced by immunoSEQ multiplex PCR; TCRdb stores in-frame clones only, minus some. The table lists 200,000 to 250,000 clones, more than 85% of them singletons. Study-level findings and limits: Sequencing likely produced, as an artifact, a cluster of highly shared sequence variants.

The clonotype was recovered from a woman under 30 in good health and CMV-seronegative. Sequenced: PBMCs.

As DNA, the CDR3 is TGCAGCGTGAGATCCGGGGAATCCTACGAGCAGTACTTC. The encoded protein is CSVRSGESYEQYF. V gene TRBV29-1 combines with J gene TRBJ2-7; D may be TRBD2 (5 bases). The V end lost 6 bases, the J end lost 1 base, and 13 bases lay between the germline ends. Looked up from germline, CDR1 is SQVTM and CDR2 is ANQGSEA. CDR3 length equals 13 residues.